A selection of T cell receptor beta chains follows, all from one sample in a study of blood T cell repertoires in COVID-19. Some clones are missing from TCRdb's copy, which holds only in-frame ones; the method was immunoSEQ multiplex PCR. The sample includes some 70,000 clones, 80% to 90% of them seen just once. Sample: peripheral blood. The receptors here all came from a woman aged 60-75 years with acute or convalescent COVID-19. Both conserved end residues are part of each CDR3.

TRBV29-1	TRBJ1-2	CSVTLSGNYGYTF
TRBV7-2	TRBJ2-1	CASSESVGTYNEQFF
TRBV5-3	TRBJ2-7	CAWAPGIKSLEQYF
TRBV7-9	TRBJ2-6	CASSLGTNYGSGANVLTF
TRBV19	TRBJ1-2	CASYGTMVHGYTF
TRBV20-1	TRBJ1-2	CSVGGVGYTF
TRBV5-4	TRBJ2-5	CASSFTGTGWGETQYF
TRBV29-1	TRBJ1-1	CSGYRASGTEAFF
TRBV30	TRBJ2-3	CAWSVTSGGAAFTDTQYF
TRBV2	TRBJ1-1	CASTLDTVGTEAFF
TRBV24-1	TRBJ2-5	CATSDLRPGMETQYF
TRBV10-3	TRBJ1-2	CAISAAGQLYGYTF
TRBV27	TRBJ2-7	CASSLGGAGSYEQYF
TRBV28	TRBJ2-5	CASSGTGGLETQYF
TRBV28	TRBJ1-2	CASRKQGPYGYTF
TRBV19	TRBJ2-4	CASSMTGGVLAKNIQYF
TRBV7-9	TRBJ2-3	CASSRRGSTDTQYF
TRBV18	TRBJ2-1	CASSPQREGNEQFF
TRBV18	TRBJ2-2	CASSPTGMDTGELFF
TRBV7-8	TRBJ2-7	CASSLSGDNYEQYF
TRBV11-3	TRBJ2-1	CASSSRGAGGNREDNEQFF
TRBV29-1	TRBJ2-7	CSVGAGTTVHYEQYF
TRBV11-2	TRBJ2-3	CASSLGLAGVTDTQYF
TRBV18	TRBJ1-2	CASSTGKEDYGYTF
TRBV9	TRBJ1-3	CASSVQGNSGNTIYF
TRBV5-1	TRBJ2-1	CASSESLNYNEQFF
TRBV11-3	TRBJ2-1	CASSLGGTSGTEQFF
TRBV18	TRBJ1-1	CASSPGTGNSEAFF
TRBV27	TRBJ1-5	CASSLGTGGNQPQHF
TRBV2	TRBJ2-2	CASQGPANTGELFF
TRBV6-5	TRBJ1-2	CASSPAGGDYGYTF
TRBV11-2	TRBJ2-3	CASSGQGGDTQYF
TRBV29-1	TRBJ1-3	CSVTGSGNTIYF
TRBV3-1/TRBV3-2	TRBJ1-3	CASSPLSGNTIYF
TRBV3-1/TRBV3-2	TRBJ2-5	CASSQETSGRWETQYF
TRBV12-5	TRBJ1-1	CASGLPPPAVAFF
TRBV7-8	TRBJ2-7	CASSLYTSGRGNEQYF
TRBV2	TRBJ2-7	CASSFKLGTQYF
TRBV9	TRBJ1-2	CASSVQGGYGYTF
TRBV4-1	TRBJ1-3	CASSQESVSGNTIYF
TRBV5-6	TRBJ1-6	CASSFGTGSIYSPLHF
TRBV18	TRBJ1-1	CASSPSGVSNTEAFF
TRBV7-9	TRBJ2-1	CASSRLARSYNEQFF
TRBV6-5	TRBJ1-2	CASSYADRGGYTF
TRBV5-4	TRBJ2-1	CASSRVRQGSYNEQFF